Each of the 18 T cell receptor beta chains below was sequenced from the same sample in a study of T cells in localized non-small cell lung cancer. TCRdb's copy holds only in-frame clones and misses some; the assay was immunoSEQ multiplex PCR. The sample includes 2,400 or so clones, 21% of them seen just once. Sequencing was performed on lung tumor tissue, taken before any cancer treatment. These TCRs come from a man aged 35-75 years with stage I lung adenocarcinoma.

There are a few counts of this clone. The chain employs TRBV11-3 and TRBJ1-2; unclear D gene. This CDR3 has 14 residues. The V gene lost 1 base and the J gene lost 2 bases, with 8 bases spanning the gap. Germline CDR1 SGHNT, CDR2 YENEEA. The CDR3 nucleotides are TGTGCCAGCAGCTTAGGTCCAGGAAACTATGGCTACACCTTC. This translates into CASSLGPGNYGYTF.

V gene TRBV19 combines with J gene TRBJ2-7, with 8 nucleotides matching TRBD1. The CDR3 loop spans 15 amino acids. J gave up 0 bases and V 9 bases, and 10 bases lay outside the gene matches. Germline V gene data show CDR1 as LNHDA and CDR2 as SQIVND (reference sequence). The CDR3 sequence is CASSTSGTGSYEQYF. The CDR3 DNA follows: TGTGCCAGCTCAACCTCCGGGACAGGCTCCTACGAGCAGTACTTC.

This clone was detected only a few times. The chain employs TRBV9 and TRBJ2-2, with 11 bases identical to TRBD2. The CDR3 has 16 residues. Per germline, CDR1 SGDLS and CDR2 YYNGEE. V shed 2 bases, J shed 6 bases, and the junction held 6 bases outside the gene matches. This CDR3 reads CASSVTSGTDPGELFF. The DNA of the CDR3 is TGTGCCAGCAGCGTGACTAGCGGGACCGATCCCGGGGAGCTGTTTTTT.

In this sample, this clone turned up a few times. Other DNA sequences from this sample encode an identical CDR3 as well. The CDR3 nucleotides are TGCGCCAGCCGTCCTAGCGGGAGAAACAATGAGCAGTTCTTC. It codes for CASRPSGRNNEQFF. This chain connects TRBV5-1 to TRBJ2-1, with 10 bases identical to TRBD2. From germline, CDR1 is SGHRS and CDR2 YFSETQ. The CDR3 sequence is 14 residues long. Losses at the gene ends were 7 bases for V and 5 bases for J; bases not matched to a gene: 6.

The sample holds a few counts of this clone. CDR3 sequence reads: CASSLGLGMNTEAFF. The CDR3 DNA reads as TGTGCCAGCAGCTTAGGGCTAGGAATGAACACTGAAGCTTTCTTT. The V gene is TRBV11-3, the J gene TRBJ1-1; D remains ambiguous. CDR3 size: 15 residues. V was pared by 1 base and J by 0 bases, with 9 bases between. From germline, CDR1 is SGHNT and CDR2 YENEEA.

The chain has TRBV6-8 and TRBJ2-7; 9 nucleotides agree with TRBD2. The CDR3 extends over 15 amino acids. V trimming: 7 bases; J trimming: 7 bases; junction bases outside the gene matches: 14. Germline CDR1 is MNHGY and CDR2 is SAAAGT. CDR3 amino acids: CASTLRAGGPSEQYF. Written as DNA, the CDR3 is TGTGCCAGCACCTTACGTGCGGGAGGGCCATCTGAGCAGTACTTC.

This clone qualifies as medium-sized (0.01 to 0.1%). This chain connects TRBV11-3 to TRBJ1-5; 9 nucleotides agree with TRBD1. Germline V lookup: CDR1 SGHNT, CDR2 YENEEA. This CDR3 is built from 14 residues. V shed 6 bases, J shed 4 bases, and the junction held 4 bases outside the gene matches. As DNA, the CDR3 is TGTGCCAGCAGTACCGGGACAGGGAATCAGCCCCAGCATTTT. This translates into CASSTGTGNQPQHF.

The chain is built from TRBV5-1 and TRBJ2-5; 7 bases map to TRBD1. Trimming cost V 3 bases and J 3 bases; bases outside gene matches: 8. The CDR3 extends over 15 amino acids. CDR1 is SGHRS, CDR2 YFSETQ, per germline. CDR3 nucleotides: TGCGCCAGCAGCTCATGGGACAGTTCTAAAGAGACCCAGTACTTC. Translated, it gives CASSSWDSSKETQYF. Supplemented by reference TRBV5-1 and TRBJ2-5, the full variable domain reads KAGVTQTPRYLIKTRGQQVTLSCSPISGHRSVSWYQQTPGQGLQFLFEYFSETQRNKGNFPGRFSGRQFSNSRSEMNVSTLELGDSALYLCASSSWDSSKETQYFGPGTRLLVL.

The rearrangement uses TRBV10-2 and TRBJ2-1; D is tentatively TRBD1 or TRBD2 (6 bases each). V lost 11 bases and J lost 7, with 18 bases in between. The CDR3 totals 13 residues. Germline values: CDR1 WSHSY, CDR2 SAAADI. In nucleotides, the CDR3 is TGCGCCGCCTGGGGGGCTCCCGCGAATGAGCAGTTCTTC. This gives the protein CAAWGAPANEQFF.

This clone was detected a few times. J is TRBJ2-7 and V is TRBV6-8; 10 bases map to TRBD1. Unmatched junction bases numbered 2, after V lost 0 bases and J lost 3 bases. The CDR3 spans 15 residues. Germline V lookup: CDR1 MNHGY, CDR2 SAAAGT. The CDR3 reads CASSYSGTGVYEQYF. The CDR3 coding sequence is TGTGCCAGCAGTTACTCCGGGACAGGGGTCTACGAGCAGTACTTC.

The J gene is TRBJ2-7, the V gene TRBV18, with D unresolved. CDR1 and CDR2 from the germline V gene are KGHSH and LQKENI. Trimming took 0 bases from V and 0 from J, leaving 6 bases between them. The CDR3 has 14 amino acids. CDR3 amino acids: CASSPPSNSYEQYF. The DNA of the CDR3 is TGTGCCAGCTCACCACCCTCGAACTCCTACGAGCAGTACTTC.

The chain has TRBV14 and TRBJ2-7, with 7 bases matching TRBD1. Trimming at V came to 2 bases and at J to 3 bases, leaving 7 bases not matched to a gene. Germline V gives CDR1 SGHDN, CDR2 FVKESK. This CDR3 has 15 residues. This chain's CDR3 is CASSQSTGTVYEQYF. DNA of the CDR3: TGTGCCAGCAGCCAATCGACAGGGACAGTCTACGAGCAGTACTTC.

The DNA of the CDR3 is TGCAGCGTTGAATCAGACAATACCTACAATGAGCAGTTCTTC. It is translated as CSVESDNTYNEQFF. V is TRBV29-1 and J is TRBJ2-1, with D hard to call. The V end lost 2 bases, the J end lost 2 bases, and 10 bases lay between the germline ends. The CDR3 length is 14 residues. From germline, CDR1 is SQVTM and CDR2 ANQGSEA.

The DNA for the CDR3 is TGCGCCAGCAGCTTGGGAGTCCAGAACACCGGGGAGCTGTTTTTT. This sequence encodes CASSLGVQNTGELFF. V gene TRBV5-1 combines with J gene TRBJ2-2; D uncertain. Germline CDR1 and CDR2: SGHRS and YFSETQ. V was pared by 0 bases and J by 1 base, with 7 bases between. The CDR3 spans 15 residues.

This clone was counted once. The V gene is TRBV28, the J gene TRBJ2-5; no clear D gene. The CDR3 extends over 17 amino acids. V was pared by 3 bases and J by 3 bases, with 20 bases between. Germline CDR1 and CDR2: MDHEN and SYDVKM. Here the CDR3 reads CASSLQTRTGTKETQYF. The DNA for the CDR3 is TGTGCCAGCAGTTTGCAGACCCGGACGGGTACGAAAGAGACCCAGTACTTC.

The gene calls are TRBV5-1 and TRBJ2-3; tentative D call: TRBD2 (6 bases). V lost 6 bases and J lost 6, with 17 bases in between. Germline V CDR1 and CDR2: SGHRS, YFSETQ. The CDR3 loop spans 14 amino acids. This CDR3 reads CASNTGLFGDTQYF. The CDR3 DNA sequence: TGCGCCAGCAACACGGGACTTTTTGGGGATACGCAGTATTTT.

This clone was counted a few times. The chain combines TRBV19 with TRBJ2-7, with TRBD1 identical over 7 bases. Germline values: CDR1 LNHDA, CDR2 SQIVND (reference sequence). CDR3 length: 14 amino acids. V was pared by 8 bases and J by 0 bases, with 7 bases of the junction left unmatched. The CDR3 region has the DNA TGTGCCAGTGCTTACAGGGGTGACTCCTACGAGCAGTACTTC. Residues: CASAYRGDSYEQYF. Based on the CDR3 plus reference TRBV19 and TRBJ2-7, the full variable domain is DGGITQSPKYLFRKEGQNVTLSCEQNLNHDAMYWYRQDPGQGLRLIYYSQIVNDFQKGDIAEGYSVSREKKESFPLTVTSAQKNPTAFYLCASAYRGDSYEQYFGPGTRLTVT.

The chain couples TRBV14 to TRBJ2-1; 8 positions agree with TRBD1. This CDR3 comprises 15 residues. Trimming took 2 bases from V and 4 from J; bases not matched to a gene: 4. Germline CDR1 is SGHDN and CDR2 is FVKESK. CDR3 amino acids: CASSQWTGLYNEQFF. CDR3 DNA sequence: TGTGCCAGCAGCCAATGGACAGGGCTATACAATGAGCAGTTCTTC.